Presented here are 28 T cell receptor beta chains from one specimen sequenced in a study of identical twins. From the 5' RACE reads, TCRdb called clonotypes with MiXCR, one entry per CDR3 protein. The sample has 1.5 million to 2 million distinct CDR3 sequences; under 35% are singletons. What was sequenced was cord blood. All receptors come from a newborn girl in good health.

Notes on this clonotype: This likely reflects a read error, since a far larger clone is one base away. The V gene is TRBV20-1, the J gene TRBJ2-1; D ambiguous. CDR1 and CDR2 (germline): DFQATT, SNEGSKA (reference sequence). The CDR3 length is 10 residues. CDR3 loop: CGARGNEQFF. The CDR3 DNA reads as TGCGGTGCTAGAGGCAATGAGCAGTTCTTC.

In this sample, this clonotype turned up a few times. CDR3 sequence: CAISESGTGLFF. The DNA of the CDR3 is TGTGCCATCAGTGAGTCGGGAACGGGACTGTTTTTT. The rearrangement joins TRBV10-3 to TRBJ1-4, with no clear D. The CDR3 length is 12 residues. The germline V and J ends were trimmed by 0 bases and 13 bases, with 9 bases remaining between them. Germline CDR1 and CDR2: ENHRY and SYGVKD.

This clonotype was detected only a few times. In DNA form, the CDR3 reads TGTGCCAGCAATGGACAGGTCTATGGCTACACCTTC. This codes for CASNGQVYGYTF. The chain employs TRBV12-3 or TRBV12-4 and TRBJ1-2, with 7 bases aligning to TRBD1. The CDR3 has 12 amino acids. With V trimmed by 7 bases and J by 4 bases, 3 bases remained unmatched.

This clonotype appeared a few times. V is TRBV7-2 and J is TRBJ2-7; TRBD2 matches 7 bases. Germline-derived CDR1 and CDR2 are SGHTA and FQGNSA. J was trimmed by 3 bases and V by 2 bases; bases with no gene match: 7. CDR3 size: 15 residues. The CDR3, as DNA: TGTGCCAGCAGCTTACAGGCAACTAGCGTCTACGAGCAGTACTTC. This translates into CASSLQATSVYEQYF.

CDR3 sequence (DNA): TGCAGTGCTAGTGAGGGGGTTGGCTACAATGAGCAGTACTTC. Protein sequence: CSASEGVGYNEQYF. The chain links TRBV20-1 to TRBJ2-1, with D maybe TRBD1 (6 bases). The DNA end is more similar to TRBJ2-7, so the J call may be wrong. Germline loops: CDR1 DFQATT, CDR2 SNEGSKA (reference sequence). The CDR3 covers 14 residues.

The chain employs TRBV7-2 and TRBJ2-5; 10 nucleotides line up with TRBD2. The CDR3 totals 16 residues. Germline V lookup: CDR1 SGHTA, CDR2 FQGNSA. V gave up 4 bases and J gave up 3 bases; unmatched junction bases: 8. The CDR3 spells CASSSTLAGFKETQYF. CDR3 DNA: TGTGCCAGCAGCTCCACACTAGCGGGGTTTAAAGAGACCCAGTACTTC.

V gene TRBV18 combines with J gene TRBJ1-2; 8 nucleotides match TRBD1. Germline V CDR1 and CDR2: KGHSH, LQKENI. The CDR3 contains 16 residues. Unmatched junction bases numbered 6, after V lost 3 bases and J lost 0 bases. In DNA, the CDR3 is TGTGCCAGCTCACCTCGGACAGGGCAAGCTAACTATGGCTACACCTTC. The encoded protein is CASSPRTGQANYGYTF.

The J gene is TRBJ1-5, the V gene TRBV29-1; D may be TRBD1 (5 bases). Germline values: CDR1 SQVTM, CDR2 ANQGSEA. This CDR3 has 11 residues. The CDR3: CAVGNRLAQHF. The CDR3 DNA is TGCGCAGTGGGGAACAGGTTGGCCCAGCATTTT.

In the case of this clonotype: A read error may explain this, as a much larger clone is one base away. The V call is TRBV12-3 or TRBV12-4, the J call TRBJ2-1; D is unclear. This CDR3 spans 13 amino acids. V was cut by 2 bases and J by 13 bases, with 15 bases left in between. CDR3 sequence: CASSLLRQETQFF. The DNA for the CDR3 is TGTGCCAGCAGTTTACTGCGGCAAGAGACCCAGTTCTTC.

This clonotype was seen a handful of times. This chain joins TRBV15 and TRBJ1-2; the match to TRBD1 covers 8 bases. V dropped 1 base and J dropped 2; count of bases not matched to a gene: 3. The germline gives CDR1 LNHNV, CDR2 YYDKDF (reference sequence). The CDR3 is 15 residues long. The CDR3 spells CATSRAGQGNYGYTF. The CDR3 DNA is TGTGCCACCAGCAGAGCTGGACAGGGAAACTATGGCTACACCTTC.

This clonotype was observed a few times. CDR3 coding DNA: TGTGCCAGCAGTTTAGGGGTACAGGGGGCAAAGACCCAGTACTTC. Protein product: CASSLGVQGAKTQYF. The rearrangement joins TRBV12-3 or TRBV12-4 to TRBJ2-7; 9 bases map to TRBD1. The closer fit of TRBJ2-5 to the DNA end suggests the J call may be wrong. The CDR3 is 15 residues long.

This clonotype was detected once. The chain has TRBV20-1 and TRBJ1-4, with 8 bases that match TRBD1. The CDR3 contains 15 residues. Germline CDR1 DFQATT, CDR2 SNEGSKA (reference sequence). V dropped 2 bases and J dropped 7; count of bases not matched to a gene: 9. CDR3 nucleotide sequence: TGCAGTGCTAGACCAGGACAGGGATGGGGTGAAAAACTGTTTTTT. It yields the protein CSARPGQGWGEKLFF.

The rearrangement links TRBV6-1 to TRBJ2-3; D perhaps matches TRBD1 (5 bases). This CDR3 has 14 amino acids. Trimming removed 3 bases from V and 4 bases from J, with 11 bases in between. Germline CDR1 and CDR2: MNHNS and SASEGT. The CDR3 loop is CASSDPLRADTQYF. Here the CDR3 DNA reads TGTGCCAGCAGTGATCCCCTCAGGGCAGATACGCAGTATTTT.

The CDR3 sequence: CASSPLAGAKSYEQYF. CDR3 bases: TGTGCCAGCAGTCCCCTAGCGGGAGCCAAATCCTACGAGCAGTACTTC. The chain employs TRBV27 and TRBJ2-7; 10 nucleotides match TRBD2. The CDR3 extends over 16 amino acids. J lost 1 base, V lost 5 bases, and 8 bases had no gene match. The germline gives CDR1 MNHEY, CDR2 SMNVEV (reference sequence).

V gene TRBV27 combines with J gene TRBJ2-7; no reliable D call. The CDR3 runs to 14 residues. V lost 0 bases to trimming and J lost 2 bases, with 8 bases between them. Germline lookup yields CDR1 MNHEY and CDR2 SMNVEV (reference sequence). DNA of the CDR3: TGTGCCAGCAGTTTATCAGCTCTCGCCTACGAGCAGTACTTC. Translated: CASSLSALAYEQYF.

With respect to this clonotype: An end of the junction does not agree with germline; a read error may underlie this. The J gene is TRBJ2-3, the V gene TRBV12-3 or TRBV12-4, with TRBD2 as a possible D gene (6 bases). The CDR3 has 15 amino acids. The CDR3 DNA follows: TGTGCCAACAGTTTCGGGGGACCTAGCACAGATACGCAGTATTTT. Protein product: CANSFGGPSTDTQYF.

The V call is TRBV9, the J call TRBJ2-2; D is tentatively TRBD1 or TRBD2 (6 bases each). The V and J ends lost 0 bases and 4 bases respectively, with 10 bases between them. This CDR3 is built from 15 residues. Germline V lookup: CDR1 SGDLS, CDR2 YYNGEE. CDR3 nucleotide sequence: TGTGCCAGCAGCGTAGCGGGGGCGGGCACCGGGGAGCTGTTTTTT. This translates into CASSVAGAGTGELFF.

The rearrangement links TRBV20-1 to TRBJ2-4; TRBD2 might be the D (5 bases). The assigned J gene may be wrong: the sequence end matches TRBJ2-7 better. Germline V gene sequence: CDR1 DFQATT, CDR2 SNEGSKA (reference sequence). CDR3 length equals 13 residues. The CDR3 sequence is CSATPRADYEQYF. Here the CDR3 DNA reads TGCAGTGCTACACCAAGAGCGGATTACGAGCAGTACTTC.

This clonotype was picked up many times. J is TRBJ2-1 and V is TRBV3-1, with D possibly matching TRBD2 (6 bases). V was trimmed by 4 bases and J by 7 bases, leaving 14 bases between them. CDR3 size: 14 residues. Germline V gene data show CDR1 as LGHDT and CDR2 as YNNKEL (reference sequence). The CDR3 spells CASSPGLRGNEQFF. The CDR3 region has the DNA TGTGCCAGCAGCCCGGGACTGCGAGGGAATGAGCAGTTCTTC.

The rearrangement links TRBV19 to TRBJ2-5; TRBD2 agrees at 7 bases. Germline CDR1 LNHDA, CDR2 SQIVND (reference sequence). The V gene end was trimmed by 7 bases and the J gene end by 11 bases; junction bases not matched to a gene: 13. This CDR3 has 13 residues. The DNA of the CDR3 is TGTGCCAGTACAGCTAGCGGTACCAATGAGCAGTACTTC. This codes for CASTASGTNEQYF.

This clonotype was detected a few times. The V gene is TRBV7-6, the J gene TRBJ2-3; the match to TRBD2 covers 8 bases. The V and J ends lost 5 bases and 2 bases, in that order; junction bases with no gene match: 6. Germline V gene sequence: CDR1 SGHVS, CDR2 FNYEAQ. This CDR3 spans 15 amino acids. The CDR3: CASSPVAGTTDTQYF. CDR3 in DNA: TGTGCCAGCAGCCCGGTAGCGGGAACCACAGATACGCAGTATTTT. Full variable domain (outside the CDR3, taken from reference TRBV7-6 and TRBJ2-3): GAGVSQSPRYKVTKRGQDVALRCDPISGHVSLYWYRQALGQGPEFLTYFNYEAQQDKSGLPNDRFSAERPEGSISTLTIQRTEQRDSAMYRCASSPVAGTTDTQYFGPGTRLTVL.

The CDR3 bases are TGTGCCAGCAGTGAGGCTTCTTCGGGCTACAATGAGCAGTTCTTC. As protein: CASSEASSGYNEQFF. The chain has TRBV2 and TRBJ2-1; D gene unclear. The V gene lost 3 bases and the J gene lost 3 bases, with 12 bases spanning the gap. CDR3 length: 15 residues. CDR1 and CDR2 from the germline V gene are SNHLY and FYNNEI.

V gene TRBV6-1 combines with J gene TRBJ1-4; a weak D match, TRBD1 (5 bases). CDR1 is MNHNS, CDR2 SASEGT, per germline. The CDR3 is 16 amino acids. The ends were cut back, 2 bases at V and 2 bases at J, with 12 bases in the middle. Here the CDR3 reads CASSETGRLTNEKLFF. The CDR3 DNA reads as TGTGCCAGCAGTGAAACAGGAAGGCTGACTAATGAAAAACTGTTTTTT.

This clonotype occurred a few times. The V gene is TRBV3-1, the J gene TRBJ2-3; TRBD2 matches at 14 bases. The V gene end was trimmed by 4 bases and the J gene end by 7 bases; junction bases not matched to a gene: 10. The CDR3 contains 17 residues. Germline loops: CDR1 LGHDT, CDR2 YNNKEL (reference sequence). CDR3 sequence (DNA): TGTGCCAGCAGCCTCCGCGCGGGACTAGCGGGAGATTATACGCAGTATTTT. Encoded protein: CASSLRAGLAGDYTQYF.

V is TRBV5-1 and J is TRBJ2-4; 8 bases are shared with TRBD2. TRBJ2-5 matches the DNA end more closely, so the J call is doubtful. The V gene's germline CDR1 is SGHRS and CDR2 YFSETQ. The CDR3 spans 16 residues. The CDR3 DNA follows: TGCGCCAGCAGCTCACTCGGCGGTAGCGGGGTGGAGACCCAGTACTTC. The encoded protein is CASSSLGGSGVETQYF.

The sample holds a few counts of this clonotype. The chain employs TRBV7-2 and TRBJ1-5; no firm D call. Germline V gives CDR1 SGHTA, CDR2 FQGNSA. Trimming pared 6 bases from V and 3 bases from J, leaving 15 bases between. The CDR3 has 15 residues. CDR3 sequence: CASSPAVQPNQPQHF. In DNA form, the CDR3 reads TGTGCCAGCAGTCCCGCGGTACAACCCAATCAGCCCCAGCATTTT.

Many counts were recorded for this clonotype. A junction boundary mismatches the germline segment, possibly from a read error. The chain recombines TRBV7-2 with TRBJ2-7; 9 bases map to TRBD2. Germline values: CDR1 SGHTA, CDR2 FQGNSA. This CDR3 comprises 14 residues. CDR3: CASSFSGGTYEQYF. DNA for the CDR3: TGCGCCAGCAGCTTTAGCGGGGGAACCTACGAGCAGTACTTC. The complete variable domain, with remaining parts taken from reference TRBV7-2 and TRBJ2-7, reads GAGVSQSPSNKVTEKGKDVELRCDPISGHTALYWYRQSLGQGLEFLIYFQGNSAPDKSGLPSDRFSAERTGGSVSTLTIQRTQQEDSAVYLCASSFSGGTYEQYFGPGTRLTVT.

This chain uses TRBV20-1 with TRBJ2-5, with D unresolved. The CDR3 is 12 amino acids. Germline V gene lookup returns CDR1 DFQATT and CDR2 SNEGSKA (reference sequence). V lost 2 bases, J lost 11 bases, and 15 bases lay in between. The CDR3 DNA reads as TGCAGTGCTAGACCGCGTTTGGTTGAGCAGTACTTC. It yields the protein CSARPRLVEQYF.